The rows below give T cell receptor beta chains drawn from one sample of a study of a mutant IDH1 vaccine in newly diagnosed glioma. The assay was immunoSEQ multiplex PCR, and TCRdb's table has in-frame clones only and misses some. The data hold 39,000 or so clones, with about 84% observed a single time. Their cognate antigens are unknown. The sample consisted of PBMCs, taken from a glioma patient whose treatment included an IDH1 peptide vaccine. The receptors stem from a middle-aged man with glioma. Both conserved end residues are part of each CDR3. The D gene is left open where the match is weak. The size entry is marked missing in some rows and otherwise reads once, few, many or a size class.

TRBV29-1,TRBJ1-1,.,.,CSVLGGNTEAFF,TGCAGCGTGTTGGGGGGCAACACTGAAGCTTTCTTT
TRBV6-5,TRBJ1-1,.,TRBD1,CASSYLGTGGTEAFF,TGTGCCAGCAGTTACTTAGGGACAGGGGGCACTGAAGCTTTCTTT
TRBV6-1,TRBJ2-1,.,.,CASSDWRGPQQFF,TGTGCCAGCAGTGATTGGCGGGGACCCCAGCAGTTCTTC
TRBV5-1,TRBJ2-4,.,.,CASSPTVAKNIQYF,TGCGCCAGCAGCCCCACGGTAGCCAAAAACATTCAGTACTTC
TRBV7-3,TRBJ1-2,.,.,CASSPYRVTYGYTF,TGTGCCAGCAGCCCGTACAGGGTTACCTATGGCTACACCTTC
TRBV6-6,TRBJ1-1,.,.,CASSYVGSKNTEAFF,TGTGCCAGCAGTTACGTCGGATCGAAGAACACTGAAGCTTTCTTT
TRBV29-1,TRBJ1-1,.,.,CSVEGRFGLEAFF,TGCAGCGTTGAAGGTCGGTTTGGCCTTGAAGCTTTCTTT
TRBV6-5,TRBJ1-2,.,TRBD1,CASKGQQGYTF,TGTGCCAGCAAGGGACAGCAGGGCTACACCTTC
TRBV5-1,TRBJ2-5,.,TRBD2,CASSYGTSGGNGETQYF,TGCGCCAGCAGTTACGGGACTAGCGGGGGAAACGGGGAGACCCAGTACTTC
TRBV7-9,TRBJ2-2,.,TRBD2,CASTHSGGRNTGELFF,TGTGCCAGCACCCATAGCGGGGGCAGGAACACCGGGGAGCTGTTTTTT
TRBV5-6,TRBJ2-5,once,.,CASSWDPMGETQYF,TGTGCCAGCAGCTGGGACCCCATGGGGGAGACCCAGTACTTC
TRBV5-4,TRBJ1-1,.,.,CASSLAGTLGAFF,TGTGCCAGCAGCTTGGCGGGCACCTTGGGAGCTTTCTTT
TRBV6-5,TRBJ1-6,few,.,CASNPVGGNSPLHF,TGTGCCAGCAACCCCGTCGGGGGGAATTCACCCCTCCACTTT
TRBV18,TRBJ1-3,.,TRBD1,CASSPADRGRSGNTIYF,TGTGCCAGCTCACCGGCAGACAGGGGGCGATCCGGAAACACCATATATTTT
TRBV2,TRBJ2-4,few,.,CASSEATELVQNIQYF,TGTGCCAGCAGTGAAGCGACCGAGTTGGTCCAAAACATTCAGTACTTC
TRBV6-5,TRBJ1-1,.,.,CASSAQTGMNTEAFF,TGTGCCAGCAGTGCCCAGACAGGCATGAACACTGAAGCTTTCTTT
TRBV29-1,TRBJ1-2,.,TRBD1,CSVEVAGTGGYGYTF,TGCAGCGTTGAAGTGGCCGGGACAGGGGGTTATGGCTACACCTTC
TRBV6-5,TRBJ2-2,.,.,CASSYQDKGTGELFF,TGTGCCAGCAGTTACCAAGACAAGGGGACCGGGGAGCTGTTTTTT
TRBV4-1,TRBJ1-3,.,.,CASSPQGVISGNTIYF,TGCGCCAGCAGCCCTCAGGGCGTAATCTCTGGAAACACCATATATTTT
TRBV6-6,TRBJ1-1,few,.,CASRDLNTEAFF,TGTGCCAGCAGAGACCTGAACACTGAAGCTTTCTTT
TRBV6-5,TRBJ2-6,.,.,CATTLGAGANVLTF,TGTGCCACCACCTTGGGAGCGGGGGCCAACGTCCTGACTTTC
TRBV20-1,TRBJ1-2,.,.,CSAQGEGYTF,TGCAGTGCTCAAGGGGAGGGCTACACCTTC
TRBV7-9,TRBJ1-2,.,.,CASSLVSYGYTF,TGTGCCAGCAGCTTAGTTAGCTATGGCTACACCTTC
TRBV5-4,TRBJ2-1,once,TRBD2,CASSPLLAAGPDNEQFF,TGTGCCAGCAGCCCTTTACTAGCGGCGGGGCCCGACAATGAGCAGTTCTTC
TRBV11-2,TRBJ1-1,.,.,CASSLGRATEAFF,TGTGCCAGCAGCTTAGGGCGAGCGACTGAAGCTTTCTTT
TRBV6-5,TRBJ1-1,.,TRBD1,CASSYGFGTGATEAFF,TGTGCCAGCAGTTACGGTTTTGGGACAGGGGCCACTGAAGCTTTCTTT
TRBV14,TRBJ1-2,.,.,CASSQDFGGRNGYTF,TGTGCCAGCAGCCAAGATTTCGGGGGCCGAAATGGCTACACCTTC
TRBV11-2,TRBJ1-1,.,.,CASSLTGPTEAFF,TGTGCCAGCAGCTTAACAGGGCCCACTGAAGCTTTCTTT